This TCR beta chain is drawn from a study of T cells in localized non-small cell lung cancer. Study conclusions and caveats: Exceeding tumor, uninvolved adjacent lung had the highest T cell clonality. Of the top 100 tumor clones, median around 60 were in adjacent lung, 25 to 35 among its top 100. Those with higher blood T cell density had longer overall survival.

On this clone itself: The antigen remains unidentified.

Some clones are missing from TCRdb's copy, which holds only in-frame ones; the method was immunoSEQ multiplex PCR. The sample holds around 91,000 clones; 87% are singletons and the top ten take 15%. This clonotype was obtained from a man aged 40 to 69 with stage I squamous cell lung carcinoma. This material consisted of peripheral blood, taken before any cancer treatment.

The chain's CDR3 is CASSVSGGLGVNEQFF. The CDR3 region has the DNA TGTGCCAGCAGCGTGAGTGGGGGACTCGGGGTTAACGAGCAGTTCTTC. The gene calls are TRBV9 and TRBJ2-1, with TRBD2 as a possible D gene (6 bases). The CDR3 runs to 16 residues. Germline loops: CDR1 SGDLS, CDR2 YYNGEE. Trimming stripped 2 bases from V and 10 bases from J, with 22 bases between.